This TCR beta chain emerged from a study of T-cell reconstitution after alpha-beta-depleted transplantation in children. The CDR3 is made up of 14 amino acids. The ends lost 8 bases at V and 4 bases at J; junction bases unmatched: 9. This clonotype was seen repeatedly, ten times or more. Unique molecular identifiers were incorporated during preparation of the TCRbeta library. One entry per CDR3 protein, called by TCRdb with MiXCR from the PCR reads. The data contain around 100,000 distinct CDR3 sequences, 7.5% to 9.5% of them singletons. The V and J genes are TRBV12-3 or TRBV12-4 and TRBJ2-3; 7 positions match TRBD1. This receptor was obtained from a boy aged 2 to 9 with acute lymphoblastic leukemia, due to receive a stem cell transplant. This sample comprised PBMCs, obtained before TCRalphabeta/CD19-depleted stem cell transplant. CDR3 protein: CASCFVDRSDTQYF. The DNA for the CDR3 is TGTGCCAGCTGCTTCGTGGACAGGTCAGATACGCAGTATTTT.